The T cell receptor (beta chain) described here comes from a study of T-cell memory formation after mild COVID-19. Study in general: Among the donors, TCR clusters were largely specific to each donor. Study results and limitations: Day 15 to 85 contractors were CD4/CD8 balanced; later expanders leaned CD4+. Contracting CD4+ clones lay largely in CM and EM, with CD8+ ones residing in EMRA.

TCR alpha and TCR beta cDNA libraries carrying sample barcodes and UMIs were produced by 5'RACE using constant-segment primers. Each CDR3 protein gets one entry after TCRdb re-called the 5' RACE reads with MiXCR. The sample includes hundreds of thousands of distinct CDR3 sequences, about 20% of them seen just once. The CDR3 loop spans 13 amino acids. Trimming cost V 4 bases and J 4 bases, with 7 bases left between them. The germline V gene encodes CDR1 WNHNN and CDR2 SYGVQD (reference sequence). This clonotype was detected a few times. Antigen: not known. The chain has TRBV10-1 and TRBJ2-2; D is possibly TRBD2 (5 bases). The origin of this receptor is a man younger than 35 who had mild COVID-19 (a few samples of this study predate the infection). Cell type and time point are not known. The material sequenced was PBMCs or a T cell subset sorted from them (not recorded which). Here the CDR3 reads CASSAGGTGELFF. In DNA, the CDR3 is TGCGCCAGCAGTGCAGGAGGCACCGGGGAGCTGTTTTTT.